This T cell receptor beta chain is drawn from a study of molecular identifiers for immune sequencing clone quantification. Each CDR3 protein gets one entry after TCRdb re-called the PCR reads with MiXCR. Here the sample spans about 640,000 distinct CDR3 sequences, about 20% being singletons. Trimming removed 2 bases at V and 1 base at J, with 5 bases between. CDR1 and CDR2 from the germline V gene are SNHLY and FYNNEI. The CDR3 extends over 13 amino acids. Study observations and caveats: Highly expanded clones may be undercounted when identical TCR molecules share barcodes. Reports indicate spiked Jurkat TCR RNA from one cell could be found among roughly 950,000 naive cells. In naive cells, clones above 20 RNA copies held under 1% of molecules, whereas in effector cells they held over 98%.

Every naive CD8 library was made from between 20,000 and 1,000,000 sorted cells with 10%, 30% or 50% RNA. This clonotype was observed many times. Its antigen remains unknown. This receptor was taken from a human donor in good health. Some libraries in this study had Jurkat cell RNA spiked in. Sequencing was performed on naive CD8+ T cells from blood, with Jurkat cell RNA spiked in. As for subset: FACS-sorted CD8+CD4-CCR7+CD45RA+ naive T cells. The chain carries TRBV2 and TRBJ1-2, with D hard to call. CDR3: CASSEQNNYGYTF. The CDR3 bases are TGTGCCAGCAGTGAACAGAATAACTATGGCTACACCTTC.